The TCR beta chain described here comes from a study of beta chain features in type 1 diabetes. Study-wide points: Moderate yet significant TCRB CDR3 shortening was seen in Type 1 diabetes patients in all four CD4+ subsets.

The CDR3 has 15 amino acids. V was pared by 4 bases and J by 0 bases, with 2 bases of the junction left unmatched. Germline V CDR1 and CDR2: ENHRY, SYGVKD. The whole isolated RNA underwent reverse transcription, so sequencing captured expressed TCRB transcripts. Clones were sequenced by immunoSEQ multiplex PCR, and TCRdb holds only the in-frame ones, with some missing. Of roughly 150,000 clones detected, roughly 8% appear once; the ten largest clones hold under 0.55%. In total, each donor contributed a single heparinised blood draw that averaged about 110 mL. Each sorted fraction was over 95% pure. Note on this clone: Its antigen is still unknown.

This receptor was taken from a man between 18 and 35 years old with type 1 diabetes. The sequenced sample was central memory CD4+ T cells from blood. This chain links TRBV10-3 with TRBJ1-4; 7 nucleotides match TRBD1. As DNA, the CDR3 is TGTGCCATCAGTGTAACAGGGGCAACTAATGAAAAACTGTTTTTT. It encodes CAISVTGATNEKLFF.